Listed here are 27 T cell receptor beta chains from one sample, sequenced in a study of blood T cell repertoires in COVID-19. Produced via immunoSEQ multiplex PCR; TCRdb's table is partial and in-frame only. The table has 150,000 to 200,000 clones, roughly nine tenths seen once. Sequenced input: peripheral blood. The receptors derive from a human donor in a cohort sampled during active COVID-19.

The gene calls are TRBV2 and TRBJ2-5; no definite D call. The CDR3 contains 14 residues. Trimming removed 2 bases at V and 1 base at J, with 8 bases between. CDR1 is SNHLY and CDR2 is FYNNEI in the germline V gene. Here the CDR3 DNA reads TGTGCCAGCAGTGAACAGACTCTCCAAGAGACCCAGTACTTC. Protein sequence: CASSEQTLQETQYF. Looking up the rest from reference TRBV2 and TRBJ2-5 gives the full variable domain: EPEVTQTPSHQVTQMGQEVILRCVPISNHLYFYWYRQILGQKVEFLVSFYNNEISEKSEIFDDQFSVERPDGSNFTLKIRSTKLEDSAMYFCASSEQTLQETQYFGPGTRLLVL.

The V call is TRBV3-1 (or the pseudogene TRBV3-2), the J call TRBJ2-3; 15 positions match TRBD2. Germline loops: CDR1 LGHDT, CDR2 YNNKEL (reference sequence). Trimming cost V 8 bases and J 3 bases; bases outside gene matches: 0. There are 14 residues in the CDR3. The CDR3, as DNA: TGTGCCAGCGGGACTAGCGGGAGGACAGATACGCAGTATTTT. It specifies CASGTSGRTDTQYF.

The V gene is TRBV11-2, the J gene TRBJ2-5; no reliable D call. V was shortened by 5 bases and J by 5 bases, with 12 bases between the two germline ends. Germline V gene data show CDR1 as SGHAT and CDR2 as FQNNGV. The CDR3 totals 13 residues. The CDR3 loop reads CASSQTSPETQYF. DNA of the CDR3: TGTGCCAGCAGCCAAACAAGTCCGGAGACCCAGTACTTC.

The CDR3 sequence: CASSSHTGTGGRTDTQYF. In nucleotides, the CDR3 is TGTGCCAGCAGCTCCCACACCGGGACAGGGGGCCGCACAGATACGCAGTATTTT. The chain recombines TRBV7-8 with TRBJ2-3, with TRBD1 matching over 12 bases. Unmatched junction bases numbered 9, after V lost 4 bases and J lost 1 base. CDR1 SGHVS and CDR2 FQNEAQ come from the germline V gene. This CDR3 has 18 residues.

The rearrangement links TRBV5-4 to TRBJ2-7, with unresolved D. V dropped 3 bases and J dropped 7 bases, with 14 bases sitting between them. CDR1 is SGHNT, CDR2 YYREEE, per germline (reference sequence). The CDR3 extends over 13 amino acids. The CDR3 nucleotides are TGTGCCAGCAGCTCCGAGCCTCCCGGGGAGCAGTACTTC. It specifies CASSSEPPGEQYF.

The chain carries TRBV18 and TRBJ2-7, with D possibly matching TRBD2 (6 bases). CDR1 is KGHSH, CDR2 LQKENI, per germline. There are 15 residues in the CDR3. V lost 3 bases and J 4 bases, leaving 16 bases between the germline ends. The DNA for the CDR3 is TGTGCCAGCTCACCGACGGGGGAAACGGGTTACGAGCAGTACTTC. It codes for CASSPTGETGYEQYF. Complete variable domain (other parts from reference TRBV18 and TRBJ2-7): NAGVMQNPRHLVRRRGQEARLRCSPMKGHSHVYWYRQLPEEGLKFMVYLQKENIIDESGMPKERFSAEFPKEGPSILRIQQVVRGDSAAYFCASSPTGETGYEQYFGPGTRLTVT.

The V and J genes are TRBV19 and TRBJ1-1; D remains ambiguous. The V and J ends lost 3 bases and 7 bases respectively, with 9 bases between them. CDR1 and CDR2 (germline): LNHDA, SQIVND (reference sequence). The CDR3 has 12 residues. The CDR3 DNA is TGTGCCAGTAGTATTGCCAACGGTGAAGCTTTCTTT. Translation gives CASSIANGEAFF.

The count of this clone is one. The rearrangement joins TRBV7-2 to TRBJ2-7, with unresolved D. CDR1 is SGHTA and CDR2 is FQGNSA in the germline V gene. Trimming stripped 1 base from V and 0 bases from J, with 13 bases between. CDR3 length equals 16 residues. Here the CDR3 reads CASSLGPFSSSYEQYF. CDR3 coding DNA: TGTGCCAGCAGCTTAGGACCCTTTTCTAGCTCCTACGAGCAGTACTTC.

The gene calls are TRBV19 and TRBJ1-2; TRBD1 matches 9 bases. The CDR3 has 16 residues. The V gene end was trimmed by 10 bases and the J gene end by 8 bases; junction bases not matched to a gene: 20. Per the germline V gene, CDR1 is LNHDA and CDR2 is SQIVND (reference sequence). The CDR3 protein is CATLPGRTGGAGGYTF. DNA for the CDR3: TGTGCCACCCTTCCCGGGCGCACAGGGGGCGCGGGGGGCTACACCTTC. The full variable domain, its missing parts supplied by reference TRBV19 and TRBJ1-2, is DGGITQSPKYLFRKEGQNVTLSCEQNLNHDAMYWYRQDPGQGLRLIYYSQIVNDFQKGDIAEGYSVSREKKESFPLTVTSAQKNPTAFYLCATLPGRTGGAGGYTFGSGTRLTVV.

The chain links TRBV19 to TRBJ2-7; possibly TRBD2 for D (6 bases). Trimming removed 3 bases at V and 0 bases at J, with 9 bases between. Germline CDR1 reads LNHDA; CDR2 reads SQIVND (reference sequence). CDR3 length: 14 residues. The CDR3 coding sequence is TGTGCCAGTAGTATGGGACTCCGCTCCTACGAGCAGTACTTC. Translated, it gives CASSMGLRSYEQYF.

The CDR3 sequence is CASSHPGTGGRDGYTF. Here the CDR3 DNA reads TGTGCCAGCAGCCACCCCGGGACAGGGGGCAGAGATGGCTACACCTTC. This rearrangement joins TRBV4-2 to TRBJ1-2; 12 bases match TRBD1. J gave up 6 bases and V 3 bases, and 8 bases lay outside the gene matches. Germline V gene lookup returns CDR1 LGHNA and CDR2 YNFKEQ. CDR3 length: 16 amino acids.

This clone was detected only once. The chain employs TRBV28 and TRBJ1-1, with 12 positions matching TRBD1. The germline V gene has CDR1 MDHEN and CDR2 SYDVKM. This CDR3 is 19 amino acids long. J lost 1 base, V lost 2 bases, and 11 bases had no gene match. In nucleotides, the CDR3 is TGTGCCAGCAGTTTAATTCCGGGACAGGGGGCTGGGGGGAACACTGAAGCTTTCTTT. Its translation is CASSLIPGQGAGGNTEAFF.

The V gene is TRBV28, the J gene TRBJ2-7, with 11 bases matching TRBD2. CDR1 is MDHEN and CDR2 is SYDVKM in the germline V gene. The CDR3 runs to 18 residues. Trimming cost V 6 bases and J 0 bases; bases outside gene matches: 13. The CDR3 spells CASRRLTGLAASSYEQYF. The CDR3 DNA reads as TGTGCCAGCAGGAGACTGACGGGACTAGCGGCTAGCTCCTACGAGCAGTACTTC. The entire variable domain, with the rest obtained from reference TRBV28 and TRBJ2-7, is as follows: DVKVTQSSRYLVKRTGEKVFLECVQDMDHENMFWYRQDPGLGLRLIYFSYDVKMKEKGDIPEGYSVSREKKERFSLILESASTNQTSMYLCASRRLTGLAASSYEQYFGPGTRLTVT.

This chain connects TRBV7-3 to TRBJ2-3; 9 nucleotides match TRBD2. V gave up 4 bases and J gave up 3 bases; unmatched junction bases: 14. The CDR3 runs to 18 residues. From germline, CDR1 is SGHTA and CDR2 FQGTGA. The CDR3, as DNA: TGTGCCAGCAGCTCACCCCTCGCCGCGGGAGGGCGGACAGATACGCAGTATTTT. This codes for CASSSPLAAGGRTDTQYF.

CDR3 DNA sequence: TGTGCCAGCTCACCAAAGCAGGGGGCTCGGTCCTATAATTCACCCCTCCACTTT. This gives the protein CASSPKQGARSYNSPLHF. The genes are TRBV18 and TRBJ1-6; 8 bases are a match to TRBD1. Per germline, CDR1 KGHSH and CDR2 LQKENI. The CDR3 runs 18 residues. Unmatched junction bases numbered 7, after V lost 2 bases and J lost 1 base.

The J gene is TRBJ2-7, the V gene TRBV6-5, with 13 nucleotides matching TRBD2. Trimming removed 5 bases from V and 4 bases from J; junction bases left unmatched: 5. CDR3 size: 15 residues. Germline CDR1 is MNHEY and CDR2 is SVGAGI. CDR3 residues: CASSPRLAGGYEQYF. The CDR3 coding sequence is TGTGCCAGCAGTCCACGACTAGCGGGGGGTTACGAGCAGTACTTC.

This chain uses TRBV6-5 with TRBJ1-2; 7 bases agree with TRBD1. V lost 6 bases and J lost 6; bases outside the gene matches: 13. CDR1 is MNHEY and CDR2 is SVGAGI in the germline V gene. The CDR3 consists of 15 residues. CDR3 nucleotide sequence: TGTGCCAGCAGCTTCTCACCGGGACAGCGAGATGGCTACACCTTC. The encoded protein is CASSFSPGQRDGYTF.

The chain is built from TRBV19 and TRBJ2-3; 8 positions agree with TRBD2. With 0 bases clipped from V and 0 bases from J, the junction kept 11 bases outside the gene matches. The CDR3 totals 19 residues. From germline, CDR1 is LNHDA and CDR2 SQIVND (reference sequence). As DNA, the CDR3 is TGTGCCAGTAGTATAGATCTCCATGGGACTAGGGTTAGCACAGATACGCAGTATTTT. This encodes CASSIDLHGTRVSTDTQYF.

The V gene is TRBV11-3, the J gene TRBJ1-1; 12 bases match TRBD1. This CDR3 is built from 14 residues. The ends lost 2 bases at V and 12 bases at J; junction bases unmatched: 7. Germline V gives CDR1 SGHNT, CDR2 YENEEA. CDR3 region: CASSLYEGQGASFF. The CDR3 DNA reads TGTGCCAGCAGCTTATACGAGGGACAGGGGGCTTCTTTCTTT.

This sequence joins TRBV15 and TRBJ1-1; D remains unclear. The germline V and J ends were trimmed by 5 bases and 0 bases, with 10 bases remaining between them. There are 14 residues in the CDR3. From germline, CDR1 is LNHNV and CDR2 YYDKDF (reference sequence). CDR3 protein: CATSRSRMNTEAFF. The CDR3 nucleotides are TGTGCCACCAGCCGGTCTAGGATGAACACTGAAGCTTTCTTT.

The chain employs TRBV6-1 and TRBJ1-6, with D possibly TRBD1 on 6 matching bases. V was clipped by 3 bases and J by 6 bases, with 12 bases between them. CDR3 size: 15 residues. CDR1 is MNHNS and CDR2 is SASEGT in the germline V gene. The CDR3 coding sequence is TGTGCCAGCAGTGATATCAGGACAGCTAATTCACCCCTCCACTTT. Its protein product is CASSDIRTANSPLHF.

The chain couples TRBV7-3 to TRBJ2-6; D might be TRBD1 (5 bases). The ends were cut back, 5 bases at V and 0 bases at J, with 20 bases in the middle. Germline lookup yields CDR1 SGHTA and CDR2 FQGTGA. CDR3 size: 19 residues. The CDR3 DNA reads TGTGCCAGCAGCCCCAGGGCCTCCTGGGGCCCCTCTGGGGCCAACGTCCTGACTTTC. This translates into CASSPRASWGPSGANVLTF.

This clone was detected once. This sequence joins TRBV5-1 and TRBJ1-3, with 10 bases fitting TRBD1. This CDR3 spans 18 amino acids. J was trimmed by 1 base and V by 0 bases; bases with no gene match: 7. CDR1 SGHRS and CDR2 YFSETQ come from the germline V gene. The CDR3 sequence: CASSLGQGAGSSGNTIYF. CDR3 in DNA: TGCGCCAGCAGCTTGGGACAGGGGGCCGGTTCGTCTGGAAACACCATATATTTT.

The chain employs TRBV7-2 and TRBJ2-3; the D gene is possibly TRBD1 (5 bases). This CDR3 contains 14 residues. Deletions cut 5 bases from V and 0 bases from J, with 9 bases between. CDR1 SGHTA and CDR2 FQGNSA come from the germline V gene. The CDR3 loop reads CASSPGHSTDTQYF. The CDR3 DNA reads as TGTGCCAGCAGCCCAGGACATAGCACAGATACGCAGTATTTT.

This clone was counted once. The rearrangement joins TRBV3-1 (or the pseudogene TRBV3-2) to TRBJ2-7; 9 bases match TRBD2. This CDR3 contains 15 residues. J gave up 6 bases and V 1 base, and 7 bases lay outside the gene matches. Per germline, CDR1 LGHDT and CDR2 YNNKEL (reference sequence). The CDR3 protein is CASSQGNSGGVEQYF. The CDR3 DNA reads TGTGCCAGCAGCCAAGGTAATAGCGGGGGTGTCGAGCAGTACTTC.

The V and J genes are TRBV3-1 (or the pseudogene TRBV3-2) and TRBJ2-2; 9 bases are a match to TRBD1. Unmatched junction bases numbered 0, after V lost 4 bases and J lost 0 bases. CDR3 length: 15 amino acids. Germline V gene data show CDR1 as LGHDT and CDR2 as YNNKEL (reference sequence). CDR3 protein: CASSRDRANTGELFF. The CDR3 DNA follows: TGTGCCAGCAGCCGGGACAGGGCGAACACCGGGGAGCTGTTTTTT.

This clone was detected many times. This same CDR3 is encoded by further DNA sequences in the sample. The rearrangement links TRBV28 to TRBJ1-2; D gene unclear. Germline CDR1 MDHEN, CDR2 SYDVKM. V was cut by 3 bases and J by 4 bases, with 6 bases left in between. The CDR3 extends over 12 amino acids. The CDR3: CASSLGSYGYTF. CDR3 coding DNA: TGTGCCAGCAGTTTGGGCAGCTATGGCTACACCTTC.